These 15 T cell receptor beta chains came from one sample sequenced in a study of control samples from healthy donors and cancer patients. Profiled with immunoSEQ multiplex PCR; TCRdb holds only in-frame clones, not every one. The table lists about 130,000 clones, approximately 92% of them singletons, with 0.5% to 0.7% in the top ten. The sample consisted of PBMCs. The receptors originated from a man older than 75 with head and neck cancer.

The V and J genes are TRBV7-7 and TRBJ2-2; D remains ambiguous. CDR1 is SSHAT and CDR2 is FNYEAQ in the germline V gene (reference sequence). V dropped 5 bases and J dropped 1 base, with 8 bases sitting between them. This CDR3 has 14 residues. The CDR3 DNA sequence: TGTGCCAGCAGCACCCTCATGAACACCGGGGAGCTGTTTTTT. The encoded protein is CASSTLMNTGELFF.

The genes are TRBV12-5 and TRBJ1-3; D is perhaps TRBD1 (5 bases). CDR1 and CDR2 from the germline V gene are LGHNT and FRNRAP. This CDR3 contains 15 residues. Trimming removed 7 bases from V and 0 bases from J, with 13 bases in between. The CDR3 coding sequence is TGTGCTAGTGTGCTAGGGGCATACTCTGGAAACACCATATATTTT. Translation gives CASVLGAYSGNTIYF.

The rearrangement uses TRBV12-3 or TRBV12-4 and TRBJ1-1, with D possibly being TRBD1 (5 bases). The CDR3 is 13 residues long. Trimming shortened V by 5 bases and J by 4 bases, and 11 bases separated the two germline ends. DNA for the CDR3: TGTGCCAGCAGTCTGGGGGGGAGCACTGAAGCTTTCTTT. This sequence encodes CASSLGGSTEAFF.

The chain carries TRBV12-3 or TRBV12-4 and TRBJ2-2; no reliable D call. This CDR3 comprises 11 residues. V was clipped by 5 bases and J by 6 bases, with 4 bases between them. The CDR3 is CASSPAGELFF. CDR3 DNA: TGTGCCAGCAGTCCGGCCGGGGAGCTGTTTTTT.

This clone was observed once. CDR3 amino acids: CASSYSRTGSPLHF. The CDR3 DNA sequence: TGTGCCAGCAGTTACTCCCGGACGGGATCACCCCTCCACTTT. V and J are TRBV6-5 and TRBJ1-6; D call uncertain. Germline assignment: CDR1 MNHEY and CDR2 SVGAGI. V lost 0 bases, J lost 10 bases, and 10 bases lay in between. The CDR3 is 14 residues long.

The CDR3 DNA reads TGTGCCAGCTCACCAAGAACGGCGGGGGAGGGCTACACCTTC. Its protein is CASSPRTAGEGYTF. V gene TRBV18 combines with J gene TRBJ1-2; D possibly corresponds to TRBD1 (5 bases). Per the germline V gene, CDR1 is KGHSH and CDR2 is LQKENI. V shed 2 bases and J shed 8 bases, with 15 bases lying between them. The length of the CDR3 is 14 residues.

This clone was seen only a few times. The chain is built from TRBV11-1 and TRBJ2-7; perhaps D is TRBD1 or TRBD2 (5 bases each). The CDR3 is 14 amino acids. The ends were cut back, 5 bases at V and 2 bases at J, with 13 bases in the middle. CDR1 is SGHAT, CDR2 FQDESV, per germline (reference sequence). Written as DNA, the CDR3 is TGTGCCAGCAGCCCCTGGGACCGACCCTACGAGCAGTACTTC. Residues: CASSPWDRPYEQYF.

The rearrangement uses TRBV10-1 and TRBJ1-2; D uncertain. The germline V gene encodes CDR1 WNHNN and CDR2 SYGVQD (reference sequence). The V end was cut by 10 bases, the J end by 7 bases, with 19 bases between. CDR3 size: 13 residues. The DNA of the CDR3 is TGCGCCATCCCCCCCCTTGGGTGGAGTGGCTACACCTTC. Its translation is CAIPPLGWSGYTF.

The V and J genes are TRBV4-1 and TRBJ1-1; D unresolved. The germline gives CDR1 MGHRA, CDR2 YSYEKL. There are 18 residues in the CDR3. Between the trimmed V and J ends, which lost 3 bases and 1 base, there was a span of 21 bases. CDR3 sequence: CASSQSMVSFPSNTEAFF. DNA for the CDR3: TGCGCCAGCAGCCAGTCAATGGTGAGCTTCCCCTCGAACACTGAAGCTTTCTTT.

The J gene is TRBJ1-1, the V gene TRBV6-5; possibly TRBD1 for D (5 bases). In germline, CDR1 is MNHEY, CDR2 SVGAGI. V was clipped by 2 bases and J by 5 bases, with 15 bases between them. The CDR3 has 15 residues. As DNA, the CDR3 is TGTGCCAGCAGTTACGGCCCGGGGGTTGGTACTGAAGCTTTCTTT. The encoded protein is CASSYGPGVGTEAFF.

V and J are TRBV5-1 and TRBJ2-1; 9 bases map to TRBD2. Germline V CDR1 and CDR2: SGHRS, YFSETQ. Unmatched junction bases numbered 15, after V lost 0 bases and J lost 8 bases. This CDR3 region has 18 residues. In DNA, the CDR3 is TGCGCCAGCAGCTTGGATTCTGGCTTAGCGGGAGTTCAATATGAGCAGTTCTTC. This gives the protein CASSLDSGLAGVQYEQFF.

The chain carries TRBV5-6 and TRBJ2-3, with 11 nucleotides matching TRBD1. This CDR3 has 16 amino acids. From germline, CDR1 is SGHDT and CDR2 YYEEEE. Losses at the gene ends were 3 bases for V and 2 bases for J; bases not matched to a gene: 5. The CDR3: CASSSLGQGATDTQYF. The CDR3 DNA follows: TGTGCCAGCAGCTCCCTAGGACAGGGGGCCACAGATACGCAGTATTTT.

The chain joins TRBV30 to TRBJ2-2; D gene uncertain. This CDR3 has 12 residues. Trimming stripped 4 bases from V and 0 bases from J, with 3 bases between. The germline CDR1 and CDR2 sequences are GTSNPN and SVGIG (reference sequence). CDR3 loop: CAWNANTGELFF. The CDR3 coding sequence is TGTGCCTGGAACGCGAACACCGGGGAGCTGTTTTTT.

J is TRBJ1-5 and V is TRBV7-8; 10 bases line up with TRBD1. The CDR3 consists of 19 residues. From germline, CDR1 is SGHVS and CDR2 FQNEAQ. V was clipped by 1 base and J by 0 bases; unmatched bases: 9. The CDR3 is CASSLVVWTGGVSNQPQHF. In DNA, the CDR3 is TGTGCCAGCAGCTTAGTCGTGTGGACAGGGGGTGTTAGCAATCAGCCCCAGCATTTT.

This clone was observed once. CDR3 amino acids: CASSDRGRTVADTQYF. In DNA, the CDR3 is TGTGCCAGCAGTGATAGGGGGCGAACTGTGGCGGATACGCAGTATTTT. The rearrangement joins TRBV6-1 to TRBJ2-3; 7 bases align to TRBD1. This CDR3 region has 16 residues. Germline loops: CDR1 MNHNS, CDR2 SASEGT. V lost 3 bases, J lost 6 bases, and 12 bases stayed unmatched.